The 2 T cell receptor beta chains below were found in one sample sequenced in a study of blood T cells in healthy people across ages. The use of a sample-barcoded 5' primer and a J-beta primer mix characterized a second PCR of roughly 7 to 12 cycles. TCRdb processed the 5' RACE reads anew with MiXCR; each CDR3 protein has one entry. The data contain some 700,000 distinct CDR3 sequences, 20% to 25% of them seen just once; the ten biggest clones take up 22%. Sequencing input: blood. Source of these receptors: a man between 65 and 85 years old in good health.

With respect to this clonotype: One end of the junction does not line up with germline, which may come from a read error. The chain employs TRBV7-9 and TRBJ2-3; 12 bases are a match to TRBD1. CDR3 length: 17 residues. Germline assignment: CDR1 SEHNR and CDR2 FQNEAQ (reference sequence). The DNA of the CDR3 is TGTGCCAGCAGCTTAGGGGACAGGGGGCGCGGCACAGATACACAGTATTTT. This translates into CASSLGDRGRGTDTQYF.

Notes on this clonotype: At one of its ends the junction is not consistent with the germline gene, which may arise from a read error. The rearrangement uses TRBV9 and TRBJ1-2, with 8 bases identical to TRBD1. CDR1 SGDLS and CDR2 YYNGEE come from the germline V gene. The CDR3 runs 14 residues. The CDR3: CAGSGGQGYGGYTF. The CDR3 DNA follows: TGTGCCGGCAGCGGTGGACAGGGTTACGGAGGCTACACCTTC.